Below, one T cell receptor beta chain is given with its context. Its antigen remains unknown. Lactation, pregnancy, other autoimmune disease or uncontrolled infection led to exclusion of patients. For the diagnoses, clinical symptoms, serum thyroxine and TRAb, thyroid ultrasound and orbital computed tomography were used. This sample holds PBMCs from under 11 ml fresh peripheral blood. Trimming took off 3 bases at V and 5 bases at J, with 11 bases between the two ends. The germline V gene has CDR1 DFQATT and CDR2 SNEGSKA (reference sequence). The CDR3 spans 12 residues. RNA transcripts served as the template for amplifying TCR beta CDR3 regions. The HTBI set primed first-round TCR CDR3 RT-PCR. TCRdb reprocessed the multiplex PCR reads with MiXCR, giving one entry per CDR3 protein. This sample carries hundreds of thousands of distinct CDR3 sequences, 38% of them seen once, and the ten largest clones take approximately 10%.

The data are from a study of T cells in Graves' hyperthyroidism and ophthalmopathy. Overall study results and limits: Most clonotypes expanded in the thyroid (above 0.001) were also present in blood.

The sequenced material came from blood. This receptor was identified in a man younger than 35 with Graves' hyperthyroidism. The chain has TRBV20-1 and TRBJ2-7, with D perhaps TRBD1 (6 bases). CDR3 loop: CSARDSGNEQYF. The CDR3 bases are TGCAGTGCTAGGGACAGCGGCAACGAGCAGTACTTC.